The rows below give T cell receptor beta chains drawn from one sample of a study of CD4 and CD8 cells across lung adenocarcinoma regions. A single record per CDR3 protein comes from TCRdb applying MiXCR to the PCR reads. The sample contains around 8,600 distinct CDR3 sequences, 45% to 65% of which appear only once. Specimen: CD8+ T cells from the center of a lung tumor. These receptors were obtained from a female donor with lung adenocarcinoma. The CD4 and CD8 labels of this study may be unreliable. CDR3s include the opening cysteine and the closing phenylalanine or tryptophan. D genes are given only for firm matches. Clone size is shown for a subset of rows, as once, few, many or a class of expanded clone.

>TRBJ2-3|TRBV6-5|TRBD2|NA
CARGYGGAGQDTQYF
TGTGCCAGGGGTTACGGGGGGGCGGGCCAAGATACCCAGTACTTT
>TRBJ2-3|TRBV6-1|NA|NA
CASSEEGKAKDTQYF
TGTGCCAGCAGTGAGGAGGGGAAGGCCAAAGACACGCAGTATTTT
>TRBJ2-3|TRBV6-4|TRBD2|many
CASSDSSGRATDTQYF
TGTGCCAGCAGTGACTCGTCCGGGAGGGCCACAGATACGCAGTATTTT
>TRBJ1-4|TRBV5-6|TRBD1|NA
CASSLRPGQYFEKLFF
TGTGCCAGCAGCTTACGGCCGGGACAGTACTTTGAAAAACTGTTTTTT
>TRBJ2-6|TRBV7-2|NA|NA
CASTRTPLSGAYVLSF
TGTGCCAGTACAAGGACCCCTCTCTCTGGGGCCTACGTGCTGTCTTTC
>TRBJ2-1|TRBV6-4|TRBD1|few
CASSDSGGAGYNEQFF
TGTGCCAGCAGTGACTCAGGGGGCGCGGGCTACAATGAGCAGTTCTTC
>TRBJ2-5|TRBV6-5|TRBD2|many
CASSYTSGQQETQYF
TGTGCCAGCAGTTACACTAGCGGGCAGCAAGAGACCCAGTACTTC
>TRBJ2-2|TRBV6-2/TRBV6-3|TRBD1|NA
CASGGQGWNGELFF
TGTGCCAGCGGAGGACAGGGATGGAACGGGGAGCTGTTTTTT
>TRBJ2-5|TRBV14|TRBD2|many
CASSQVSLSSGRPQETQYF
TGTGCCAGCAGCCAAGTAAGCCTATCTAGCGGGAGGCCCCAAGAGACCCAGTACTTC
>TRBJ2-5|TRBV5-1|TRBD2|NA
CASSLNPGGQETQYF
TGCGCCAGCAGCTTAAATCCGGGAGGCCAAGAGACCCAGTACTTC
>TRBJ2-2|TRBV6-2/TRBV6-3|TRBD1|many
CASSPGGRVSGELFF
TGTGCCAGCAGCCCAGGGGGACGTGTTTCCGGGGAGCTGTTTTTT
>TRBJ2-5|TRBV6-1|NA|medium-sized
CASIPDFLRAETQYF
TGTGCCAGCATCCCGGACTTTCTGAGGGCAGAGACCCAGTACTTC
>TRBJ2-1|TRBV7-9|NA|many
CASSTHFHEQFF
TGTGCCAGCAGCACCCACTTCCATGAGCAGTTCTTC
>TRBJ2-1|TRBV7-2|NA|NA
CASSLEAASWDEQFF
TGTGCCAGCAGCTTAGAGGCCGCCAGTTGGGATGAGCAGTTCTTC
>TRBJ2-7|TRBV7-2|TRBD2|medium-sized
CASSRTSGLDEQYF
TGTGCCAGCAGCAGGACTAGCGGGCTCGACGAGCAGTACTTC
>TRBJ2-7|TRBV20-1|NA|NA
CSASGEVRIDEQYF
TGCAGTGCATCGGGTGAGGTCCGGATTGACGAGCAGTACTTC
>TRBJ2-1|TRBV15|TRBD1|NA
CATSGDRGVWDNEQFF
TGTGCCACCAGCGGCGACAGGGGGGTCTGGGACAATGAGCAGTTCTTC
>TRBJ2-4|TRBV12-3/TRBV12-4|NA|NA
CASSVAGRRGKDIQYF
TGTGCCAGCAGCGTTGCGGGGCGCCGTGGCAAAGACATTCAGTACTTC
>TRBJ2-5|TRBV12-2|NA|NA
CAGRGGRGQETQYF
TGTGCGGGGCGCGGGGGCCGGGGCCAAGAGACCCAGTACTTC
>TRBJ2-2|TRBV7-3|NA|NA
CARGPGAVSTGELFF
TGTGCCAGGGGCCCCGGGGCTGTGAGCACCGGGGAGCTGTTTTTT
>TRBJ2-1|TRBV18|NA|NA
CASSPAPGQEYEQFF
TGTGCCAGCTCACCTGCTCCGGGACAAGAATACGAGCAGTTCTTC
>TRBJ1-4|TRBV10-3|NA|NA
CAISERSARDNEKLFF
TGTGCCATCAGTGAGAGGTCTGCCAGGGATAATGAAAAACTGTTTTTT
>TRBJ2-4|TRBV7-9|NA|NA
CASSSGSGSKNIQYF
TGTGCCAGCAGCTCGGGGAGCGGTTCCAAAAACATTCAGTACTTC
>TRBJ1-4|TRBV27|NA|few
CARRDTISRTTNEKLFF
TGTGCCAGGCGGGACACGATTTCCCGAACAACTAATGAAAAACTGTTTTTT
>TRBJ2-3|TRBV5-1|NA|NA
CASQGSADTQYF
TGCGCCAGCCAAGGGAGCGCAGATACGCAGTATTTT
>TRBJ2-7|TRBV6-1|NA|once
CASWQVNEQYF
TGTGCCAGCTGGCAAGTTAACGAGCAGTACTTC
>TRBJ2-5|TRBV7-2|TRBD2|large
CASSPGGTIRRETQYF
TGTGCCAGCAGCCCGGGGGGGACTATAAGGAGGGAGACCCAGTACTTC
>TRBJ2-7|TRBV27|TRBD1|NA
CASSSSRDRGHHEQYF
TGTGCCAGCAGTTCGTCCCGGGACAGGGGGCACCACGAGCAGTACTTC
>TRBJ2-1|TRBV12-3/TRBV12-4|TRBD2|once
CASSLSRLGLAGESNEQFF
TGTGCCAGCAGTTTAAGTCGACTGGGACTAGCGGGAGAATCCAATGAGCAGTTCTTC
>TRBJ2-7|TRBV12-3/TRBV12-4|NA|NA
CASRHGMGAESETQYF
TGTGCCAGCAGACACGGTATGGGGGCTGAATCAGAGACGCAGTACTTC
>TRBJ2-3|TRBV7-6|NA|many
CASSFRDSSTDTQYF
TGTGCCAGCAGCTTCCGGGACTCCTCCACAGATACGCAGTATTTT
>TRBJ1-6|TRBV6-1|TRBD1|few
CASSEHHSGTGNQPLHF
TGTGCCAGCAGTGAACACCACTCCGGGACAGGGAATCAGCCCCTCCACTTT
>TRBJ2-7|TRBV11-2|TRBD1|NA
CASSLDVAGQGRNEQYF
TGTGCCAGCAGCCTCGACGTGGCGGGACAGGGGAGGAATGAGCAGTACTTC
>TRBJ1-1|TRBV7-6|NA|many
CASSLATGNTEAFF
TGTGCCAGCAGCTTAGCGACAGGAAACACTGAAGCTTTCTTT
>TRBJ2-3|TRBV7-3|NA|NA
CRVTGRWATNTQYF
TGCCGCGTCACGGGAAGGTGGGCCACAAATACGCAGTATTTC
>TRBJ2-1|TRBV7-6|TRBD1|NA
CASSPGTGEYNEQFF
TGTGCCAGCAGCCCCGGGACAGGCGAGTACAATGAGCAGTTCTTC
>TRBJ1-2|TRBV25-1|NA|NA
CASSESSGYTF
TGTGCCAGCAGTGAATCTTCTGGCTACACCTTC
>TRBJ2-5|TRBV6-1|NA|few
CASSEVAESVNEQYF
TGTGCCAGCAGTGAAGTAGCGGAGTCCGTTAATGAGCAGTACTTC
>TRBJ1-4|TRBV6-5|TRBD1|many
CASSYRTGKTNEKLFF
TGTGCCAGCAGTTATCGGACAGGGAAAACCAATGAAAAACTGTTTTTT
>TRBJ2-7|TRBV10-3|NA|NA
CASCSYEQYF
TGTGCATCGTGCTCCTACGAGCAGTACTTC
>TRBJ2-3|TRBV11-2|TRBD2|NA
CGSSSGGGPVDTQYF
TGTGGCAGCAGCTCCGGGGGGGGGCCTGTAGATACGCAGTATTTC
>TRBJ2-3|TRBV7-2|NA|NA
CGGSGVGGTDMQYF
TGTGGCGGCTCGGGCGTGGGTGGCACAGATATGCAGTATTTC
>TRBJ2-2|TRBV6-1|NA|NA
CASTREGPYTDKLYF
TGTGCCAGCACCAGAGAGGGGCCTTACACCGATAAGCTGTATTTT
>TRBJ2-5|TRBV6-5|TRBD1|many
CASSYPRGTYQETQYF
TGTGCCAGCAGTTACCCCAGGGGGACGTACCAAGAGACCCAGTACTTC
>TRBJ2-7|TRBV11-3|NA|NA
CRSWGRWGKNTQYF
TGCCGCAGCTGGGGGCGCTGGGGCAAAAACACGCAGTACTTC
>TRBJ1-3|TRBV7-3|NA|once
CASSPRRGGNTIYF
TGTGCCAGCAGCCCTAGGAGAGGCGGAAACACCATATATTTT
>TRBJ2-3|TRBV7-7|TRBD2|NA
CASGGRAGDTQYF
TGTGCTAGCGGGGGCCGTGCCGGCGATACGCAGTACTTT
>TRBJ2-1|TRBV6-1|NA|once
CASSEIPEEQFF
TGTGCCAGCAGTGAAATCCCGGAGGAGCAGTTTTTT
>TRBJ2-3|TRBV6-8|NA|NA
CASRDRALDTQYF
TGTGCCAGCAGGGACCGAGCCTTGGATACGCAGTACTTT
>TRBJ2-2|TRBV10-1|TRBD1|medium-sized
CASSTGGSGELFF
TGCGCCAGCAGTACAGGGGGCTCCGGGGAGCTGTTTTTT
>TRBJ2-1|TRBV7-9|NA|large
CASSMAQNEQFF
TGTGCCAGCAGTATGGCCCAAAATGAGCAGTTCTTC
>TRBJ2-3|TRBV12-3/TRBV12-4|TRBD2|NA
CASSWAGLAESTGAQFF
TGTGCCAGCAGTTGGGCTGGACTAGCGGAGAGCACAGGGGCGCAGTTTTTT
>TRBJ2-3|TRBV6-1|TRBD1|NA
CASTEGQGSTETQYF
TGTGCCAGCACCGAGGGACAGGGGAGCACAGAGACGCAGTACTTT
>TRBJ2-4|TRBV3-1|TRBD2|NA
CAGHGGLDQDIQYF
TGTGCGGGCCACGGGGGACTAGACCAAGACATTCAGTACTTC
>TRBJ2-5|TRBV24-1|NA|few
CATMGAGQETQYF
TGTGCCACCATGGGAGCGGGCCAAGAGACCCAGTACTTC
>TRBJ2-5|TRBV7-6|NA|NA
CASSSPKLGGRDQETQYF
TGTGCCAGCAGCTCCCCGAAGCTCGGGGGCCGAGACCAAGAGACCCAGTACTTC